The clone carrying this T cell receptor (beta chain) was counted ten times or more. Its antigen remains unknown. Molecular barcoding with unique molecular identifiers was used for the TCRbeta library. TCRdb independently ran MiXCR on the PCR reads; one entry per CDR3 protein. This table has about 300,000 distinct CDR3 sequences, almost 8% appearing once. The germline gives CDR1 LGHNA, CDR2 YSLEER. The CDR3 contains 14 residues. Trimming cost V 1 base and J 2 bases, with 6 bases left between them. These data originate in a study of T-cell reconstitution after alpha-beta-depleted transplantation in children. Study-wide findings and caveats: Among T cells one year after transplant, newly produced cells accounted for most counts and diversity. Expanded graft clones numbering several hundred reportedly gave rise to alpha-beta T cells about two months after transplant.

Here the sequenced sample was peripheral blood, taken 360 days after TCRalphabeta/CD19-depleted stem cell transplant. The V and J genes are TRBV4-3 and TRBJ1-3; D call uncertain. The receptor was derived from a female patient aged 2 to 10 who had a stem cell transplant for Fanconi anemia, so the T cells may come from the graft donor. In nucleotides, the CDR3 is TGCGCCAGCAGCCAAGGGGTAGCTGGAAACACCATATATTTT. Its translation is CASSQGVAGNTIYF.